The present T cell receptor (beta chain) was sequenced within a study of post-analysis software for immune sequencing data. At the level of the study: Recorded subtypes: relapsing-remitting, secondary progressive, progressive-relapsing; some patients unannotated. Study-level points and caveats: Controls significantly exceeded multiple sclerosis patients in normalized Chao1 diversity.

Worth noting for this clonotype: Its antigen is as yet unknown.

Libraries were made from TCR beta cDNA, and they carried unique molecular identifiers. The T cell input of roughly 0.95 to 10 million gave roughly 500,000 cDNA molecules. TCRdb reanalysed the PCR reads using MiXCR and keeps one entry per CDR3 protein. Of a few hundred thousand distinct CDR3 sequences listed, around a third were seen once; the top ten hold about an eighth. The receptor was derived from a girl between 10 and 17 years old with multiple sclerosis. Sequenced sample: blood.

The DNA for the CDR3 is TGTGCCAGCAGCACTCACAGGGGGACCACCGGGGAGCTGTTTTTT. Encoded protein: CASSTHRGTTGELFF. V is TRBV11-2 and J is TRBJ2-2; 8 bases are a match to TRBD1. V was pared by 5 bases and J by 4 bases, with 6 bases of the junction left unmatched. The CDR3 extends over 15 amino acids. Germline V gene sequence: CDR1 SGHAT, CDR2 FQNNGV.